The 28 T cell receptor beta chains presented below share a single source sample, sequenced in a study of circulating CD8 cells and anti-PD-1 response in melanoma. Sorting of live CD3+CD8+TCRalphabeta+ cells by PD-1 and/or TIGIT gave four subsets. The QIAseq Immune Repertoire TCR panel built the libraries from roughly 16 ng of total RNA. TCRdb called the reads again in MiXCR, with one record for every CDR3 protein. This sample has several hundred distinct CDR3 sequences, with around a tenth found just once. The source was CD8+ T cells from PBMCs, collected at baseline or after one month of anti-PD-1 therapy (not recorded which). Receptors were obtained from a human donor with melanoma.

By its share, this clonotype is medium-sized. This chain links TRBV19 with TRBJ2-7; 7 bases align to TRBD1. CDR1 LNHDA and CDR2 SQIVND come from the germline V gene (reference sequence). The CDR3 spans 14 residues. The V gene end was trimmed by 5 bases and the J gene end by 1 base; junction bases not matched to a gene: 5. This CDR3 reads CASSRTGFSYEQYF. CDR3 sequence (DNA): TGTGCCAGTAGTCGGACAGGCTTTTCCTACGAGCAGTACTTC.

As regards this clonotype: This sequence may be a read error, since a much larger clone differs from it by one base. This rearrangement joins TRBV5-6 to TRBJ2-3; D may be TRBD1 (5 bases). From germline, CDR1 is SGHDT and CDR2 YYEEEE. CDR3 length equals 14 residues. The CDR3 DNA reads TGTGCCAGCAACGCGGACATGAGCATAGATACGCAGTATTTT. This codes for CASNADMSIDTQYF.

This clonotype is medium-sized (0.01 to 0.1%). The gene calls are TRBV7-2 and TRBJ2-3; the match to TRBD2 covers 10 bases. The V segment lost 5 bases and the J segment 3 bases; nucleotides outside the gene matches: 5. From germline, CDR1 is SGHTA and CDR2 FQGNSA. The CDR3 consists of 15 residues. The CDR3 is CASSISGGETDTQYF. In DNA, the CDR3 is TGTGCCAGCAGCATCAGCGGGGGGGAGACAGATACGCAGTATTTT.

This clonotype is labeled as medium-sized. V usage is TRBV9 and J usage is TRBJ2-7; 7 nucleotides align to TRBD2. V lost 0 bases to trimming and J lost 5 bases; unmatched junction nucleotides: 5. The CDR3 has 14 residues. The germline gives CDR1 SGDLS, CDR2 YYNGEE. The CDR3 nucleotides read TGTGCCAGCAGCGTAGAGGGAGGGGTGAACGAGCAGTACTTC. Amino acid sequence: CASSVEGGVNEQYF.

This clonotype was seen just once. A single base separates this from a much larger clone, so it may be a read error. The CDR3 end shows no conserved phenylalanine or tryptophan, and so a read error is likely. The chain uses TRBV4-3 and TRBJ2-1; D may be TRBD1 or TRBD2 (5 bases each). Germline V gene lookup returns CDR1 LGHNA and CDR2 YSLEER. The ends were cut back, 3 bases at V and 6 bases at J, with 15 bases in the middle. The CDR3 is 15 amino acids. The CDR3 DNA reads TGCGCCAGCAGCCACGGGGTGGGGGTAAGCAATGAGCAGTTCCTC. This encodes CASSHGVGVSNEQFL.

This clonotype rates as medium-sized. The chain links TRBV27 to TRBJ2-5; D is perhaps TRBD2 (5 bases). This CDR3 comprises 13 residues. V lost 7 bases, J lost 5 bases, and 14 bases lay in between. The germline V gene encodes CDR1 MNHEY and CDR2 SMNVEV (reference sequence). As DNA, the CDR3 is TGTGCCAGCAAACTAGGGATGGAGGAGACCCAGTACTTC. Translated, it gives CASKLGMEETQYF.

By sample share, this clonotype is medium-sized (0.01 to 0.1%). The V and J genes are TRBV19 and TRBJ1-1; 8 nucleotides match TRBD1. Germline loops: CDR1 LNHDA, CDR2 SQIVND (reference sequence). The CDR3 covers 15 residues. Trimming took 3 bases from V and 6 from J; bases not matched to a gene: 9. CDR3 in amino acids: CASSMDREFMAEAFF. CDR3 nucleotide sequence: TGTGCCAGTAGTATGGACAGGGAGTTCATGGCTGAAGCTTTCTTT.

By share, this clonotype counts as medium-sized. The chain is built from TRBV7-2 and TRBJ2-7; TRBD2 aligns across 8 bases. The CDR3 extends over 16 amino acids. The V gene's germline CDR1 is SGHTA and CDR2 FQGNSA. With 5 bases clipped from V and 2 bases from J, the junction kept 11 bases outside the gene matches. DNA of the CDR3: TGTGCCAGCAGCGCCAGTGCTAGCGGGTTAGCCTACGAGCAGTACTTC. This gives the protein CASSASASGLAYEQYF. The full variable domain, rest sourced from reference TRBV7-2 and TRBJ2-7, is GAGVSQSPSNKVTEKGKDVELRCDPISGHTALYWYRQSLGQGLEFLIYFQGNSAPDKSGLPSDRFSAERTGGSVSTLTIQRTQQEDSAVYLCASSASASGLAYEQYFGPGTRLTVT.

This clonotype is categorized as medium-sized. A read error may produce the germline difference seen at one junction end. The chain is built from TRBV7-7 and TRBJ2-7; 11 nucleotides agree with TRBD1. The germline V gene has CDR1 SSHAT and CDR2 FNYEAQ (reference sequence). The CDR3 runs 14 residues. CDR3 bases: TGTGCTAGCAGCTTGGGACAGGGGGGCTACGAGCAGTACTTC. As protein: CASSLGQGGYEQYF. Filled out from reference TRBV7-7 and TRBJ2-7, the complete variable domain reads GAGVSQSPRYKVTKRGQDVTLRCDPISSHATLYWYQQALGQGPEFLTYFNYEAQPDKSGLPSDRFSAERPEGSISTLTIQRTEQRDSAMYRCASSLGQGGYEQYFGPGTRLTVT.

This clonotype is medium-sized in the sample. The chain links TRBV28 to TRBJ1-1; D ambiguous. The length of the CDR3 is 14 residues. CDR1 and CDR2 (germline): MDHEN, SYDVKM. Trimming cost V 2 bases and J 11 bases, with 18 bases left between them. This CDR3 is CASSLGQVLGDAFF. The CDR3 region has the DNA TGTGCCAGCAGTTTAGGGCAGGTCTTGGGCGATGCTTTCTTT. The full variable domain, rest sourced from reference TRBV28 and TRBJ1-1, is DVKVTQSSRYLVKRTGEKVFLECVQDMDHENMFWYRQDPGLGLRLIYFSYDVKMKEKGDIPEGYSVSREKKERFSLILESASTNQTSMYLCASSLGQVLGDAFFGQGTRLTVV.

This clonotype is deemed medium-sized. J is TRBJ2-6 and V is TRBV4-3; 8 bases are shared with TRBD1. Trimming at V came to 3 bases and at J to 0 bases, leaving 4 bases not matched to a gene. Per germline, CDR1 LGHNA and CDR2 YSLEER. This CDR3 has 17 residues. The DNA of the CDR3 is TGCGCCAGCAGCCATCGGCAGGGGGCCTCTGGGGCCAACGTCCTGACTTTC. Translation gives CASSHRQGASGANVLTF.

This clonotype is termed medium-sized. The chain's CDR3 is CASQILQGAPTQYF. The CDR3 nucleotides read TGTGCCAGCCAAATCTTACAGGGGGCGCCCACCCAGTACTTC. The chain employs TRBV27 and TRBJ2-5, with 9 bases aligning to TRBD1. Germline assignment: CDR1 MNHEY and CDR2 SMNVEV (reference sequence). Germline trimming cut 8 bases from V and 8 bases from J; bases unmatched to any gene: 12. The CDR3 sequence is 14 residues long.

This clonotype is categorized as medium-sized. The J gene is TRBJ2-1, the V gene TRBV13; no clear D gene. Per the germline V gene, CDR1 is PRHDT and CDR2 is FYEKMQ (reference sequence). The CDR3 is 15 amino acids. The V end was cut by 2 bases, the J end by 7 bases, with 15 bases between. The CDR3 protein is CASSLMTSLGNEQFF. For the CDR3, the DNA is TGTGCCAGCAGCTTAATGACATCCCTTGGGAATGAGCAGTTCTTC.

In its sample, this clonotype is medium-sized. V is TRBV10-3 and J is TRBJ2-7, with TRBD2 matching 12 bases. V lost 0 bases to trimming and J lost 1 base; unmatched junction nucleotides: 13. CDR1 is ENHRY, CDR2 SYGVKD, per germline. The CDR3 totals 20 residues. DNA for the CDR3: TGTGCCATCAGTGAGTCCGAGGCTAGCGGGGGGGCCTTATCTTCCTACGAGCAGTACTTC. Translated: CAISESEASGGALSSYEQYF.

The J gene is TRBJ2-7, the V gene TRBV19; D unresolved. The ends were cut back, 3 bases at V and 0 bases at J, with 6 bases in the middle. From germline, CDR1 is LNHDA and CDR2 SQIVND (reference sequence). The CDR3 has 13 amino acids. The CDR3 loop reads CASSMTLSYEQYF. The DNA of the CDR3 is TGTGCCAGTAGTATGACCCTCTCCTACGAGCAGTACTTC.

This clonotype is medium-sized by share. Germline and junction disagree at one end, which may indicate a read error. The chain employs TRBV7-7 and TRBJ2-1; 12 nucleotides match TRBD2. The CDR3 length is 15 residues. CDR1 and CDR2 from the germline V gene are SSHAT and FNYEAQ (reference sequence). In DNA form, the CDR3 reads TGTGCTAGCAGCTTAGCTAGCGGGGGGGCCTATGAGCAGTTCTTC. Amino acids: CASSLASGGAYEQFF. Variable domain in full (rest from reference TRBV7-7 and TRBJ2-1): GAGVSQSPRYKVTKRGQDVTLRCDPISSHATLYWYQQALGQGPEFLTYFNYEAQPDKSGLPSDRFSAERPEGSISTLTIQRTEQRDSAMYRCASSLASGGAYEQFFGPGTRLTVL.

This clonotype was counted a few times. The chain carries TRBV30 and TRBJ2-5; the D gene is possibly TRBD1 (5 bases). V gave up 1 base and J gave up 5 bases, with 8 bases separating them. Germline V gene lookup returns CDR1 GTSNPN and CDR2 SVGIG (reference sequence). This CDR3 region has 12 residues. CDR3 sequence: CAWSEGFETQYF. CDR3 in DNA: TGTGCCTGGAGTGAGGGGTTCGAGACCCAGTACTTC.

By share, this clonotype ranks as medium-sized. V is TRBV4-3 and J is TRBJ2-2; the D is unclear. The V and J ends lost 2 bases and 4 bases respectively, with 14 bases between them. Germline V gene data show CDR1 as LGHNA and CDR2 as YSLEER. The CDR3 is 16 amino acids. CDR3 bases: TGCGCCAGCAGCCAAACTGACCTCCTTGGCACCGGGGAGCTGTTTTTT. This codes for CASSQTDLLGTGELFF.

This clonotype was seen a few times. The chain couples TRBV29-1 to TRBJ2-7; TRBD2 matches at 9 bases. The V gene end was trimmed by 3 bases and the J gene end by 3 bases; junction bases not matched to a gene: 12. The CDR3 has 16 amino acids. The germline gives CDR1 SQVTM, CDR2 ANQGSEA. The CDR3 here is CSVDVGGGTSHYEQYF. CDR3 DNA sequence: TGCAGCGTTGACGTCGGAGGGGGGACTAGCCACTACGAGCAGTACTTC.

This clonotype is categorized as medium-sized (0.01 to 0.1%). The V gene is TRBV20-1, the J gene TRBJ2-7, with 10 bases identical to TRBD2. Germline assignment: CDR1 DFQATT and CDR2 SNEGSKA (reference sequence). The CDR3 consists of 16 residues. V gave up 4 bases and J gave up 0 bases; unmatched junction bases: 9. The CDR3 bases are TGCAGTGCTATTCTGGTTGGACTAGCGGACTCCTACGAGCAGTACTTC. Translation gives CSAILVGLADSYEQYF.

This clonotype is deemed medium-sized (0.01 to 0.1%). This chain connects TRBV5-4 to TRBJ2-1, with TRBD2 matching 8 bases. The CDR3 consists of 16 residues. Germline V gene sequence: CDR1 SGHNT, CDR2 YYREEE (reference sequence). V gave up 0 bases and J gave up 2 bases; unmatched junction bases: 4. The CDR3 bases are TGTGCCAGCAGCTTGGCACTGACTAGCGCCTACAATGAGCAGTTCTTC. Translation gives CASSLALTSAYNEQFF.

Concerning this clonotype itself: Being one base from a much bigger clone, this may be a read error. The CDR3 carries no conserved terminal phenylalanine or tryptophan, so it likely arises from a read error. This chain joins TRBV2 and TRBJ1-2; 11 nucleotides match TRBD1. Unmatched junction bases numbered 10, after V lost 6 bases and J lost 4 bases. Looked up from germline, CDR1 is SNHLY and CDR2 is FYNNEI. This CDR3 comprises 16 residues. In DNA, the CDR3 is TGTGCCAGCAGCGCGGGACAGGGGGTTAAAATCTATGGCTACACCCTC. This codes for CASSAGQGVKIYGYTL.

Remarks on this clonotype: Since a much larger clone is just one base distant, this may be a read error. The chain carries TRBV19 and TRBJ2-7; 7 bases agree with TRBD1. Germline lookup yields CDR1 LNHDA and CDR2 SQIVND (reference sequence). This CDR3 comprises 14 residues. Trimming took 11 bases from V and 1 from J; bases not matched to a gene: 11. As DNA, the CDR3 is TGTGCCGGCAGCTCCGCGACAGGGTCCTACGAGCAGTACTTC. It codes for CAGSSATGSYEQYF.

Judged by abundance, this clonotype is medium-sized. The chain combines TRBV7-2 with TRBJ2-7, with a tentative D call TRBD1 (6 bases). CDR3 length equals 14 residues. Trimming stripped 1 base from V and 2 bases from J, with 9 bases between. CDR1 is SGHTA and CDR2 is FQGNSA in the germline V gene. The CDR3 here is CASSLGAGAYEQYF. For the CDR3, the DNA is TGTGCCAGCAGCTTAGGCGCAGGGGCCTACGAGCAGTACTTC.

This clonotype is medium-sized within its sample. V gene TRBV4-3 combines with J gene TRBJ2-3, with 7 nucleotides matching TRBD2. CDR1 and CDR2 (germline): LGHNA, YSLEER. The J segment lost 4 bases and the V segment lost 3 bases, leaving 4 bases of the junction unmatched. The CDR3 totals 14 residues. CDR3 protein: CASSHGGTADTQYF. CDR3 DNA: TGCGCCAGCAGCCACGGGGGGACGGCAGATACGCAGTATTTT.

This clonotype turned up a few times. The V and J genes are TRBV5-6 and TRBJ2-7; TRBD1 agrees at 9 bases. The J segment lost 7 bases and the V segment lost 4 bases, leaving 12 bases of the junction unmatched. The CDR3 has 15 amino acids. Germline V gene lookup returns CDR1 SGHDT and CDR2 YYEEEE. The CDR3: CASSPWTGVVGEQYF. Here the CDR3 DNA reads TGTGCCAGCAGCCCATGGACAGGGGTTGTGGGGGAGCAGTACTTC.

By frequency in the sample, this clonotype is medium-sized. V and J are TRBV9 and TRBJ2-1; TRBD1 might be the D (7 bases). CDR3 length: 14 amino acids. Trimming took 7 bases from V and 3 from J, leaving 14 bases between them. Germline V gene data show CDR1 as SGDLS and CDR2 as YYNGEE. CDR3 sequence (DNA): TGTGCCAGCGGCGGAGGGGGCCTCTACAATGAGCAGTTCTTC. It codes for CASGGGGLYNEQFF. The full variable domain, in which reference TRBV9 and TRBJ2-1 provide the parts outside the CDR3, is DSGVTQTPKHLITATGQRVTLRCSPRSGDLSVYWYQQSLDQGLQFLIQYYNGEERAKGNILERFSAQQFPDLHSELNLSSLELGDSALYFCASGGGGLYNEQFFGPGTRLTVL.

Relative to its sample, this clonotype is medium-sized. The J gene is TRBJ2-1, the V gene TRBV9, with 10 bases fitting TRBD2. CDR1 is SGDLS, CDR2 YYNGEE, per germline. Trimming cost V 3 bases and J 4 bases; bases outside gene matches: 10. CDR3 length: 17 amino acids. The CDR3 nucleotides read TGTGCCAGCAGCGAAGTAGCGGGGGGCGAATCATACAATGAGCAGTTCTTC. Translated, it gives CASSEVAGGESYNEQFF.